Detailed here is one T cell receptor beta chain. The antigen remains undetermined. The entry originates in a study of blood T cells in healthy people across ages. Study summary: Using template switching, researchers captured about one barcoded beta molecule for each two T cells. Study-wide findings and caveats: From one million sequenced T cells, diversity estimates were lower bounds.

The donors, all healthy, were Caucasians living in Russia, aged about 6 to 95. At least 6 micrograms of total RNA were extracted per sample. A second PCR, run for about 6 to 12 cycles, used a sample-barcoded 5' primer plus a J-beta primer mix. TCRdb itself ran the 5' RACE reads through MiXCR, one entry per CDR3 protein. The sample holds 1.5 million to 1.8 million distinct CDR3 sequences; roughly two fifths are singletons and the top ten take about 3.8%. Sample: blood. The TCR comes from a woman younger than 30 in good health.

CDR3 sequence reads: CASRRTSGSWEQYF. DNA of the CDR3: TGTGCCAGCAGACGGACTAGCGGGAGTTGGGAGCAGTACTTC. V usage is TRBV28 and J usage is TRBJ2-5, with 13 bases aligning to TRBD2. Germline CDR1 reads MDHEN; CDR2 reads SYDVKM. V was pared by 6 bases and J by 11 bases, with 9 bases of the junction left unmatched. The length of the CDR3 is 14 residues.